The T cell receptor beta chain under discussion was sequenced for a study of blood T cell repertoires in COVID-19. Study overall: Whether acute or convalescent, the COVID-19 samples came from the United States, Italy and Spain. Sources were T cells, B-cell-depleted T cells, or PBMCs; the material itself was cDNA or gDNA.

V was pared by 5 bases and J by 9 bases, with 6 bases of the junction left unmatched. CDR1 and CDR2 from the germline V gene are SGDLS and YYNGEE. The CDR3 covers 14 residues. Sequencing was performed with immunoSEQ multiplex PCR; in TCRdb, only in-frame clones are kept and a portion is missing. The sample has some 230,000 clones, about 80% seen once; the top ten hold about 15%. The sequenced sample was PBMCs or T cells enriched from blood (not recorded which). The chain recombines TRBV9 with TRBJ1-6; 9 bases are shared with TRBD1. This sequence was found in a middle-aged man who had recovered from COVID-19. Here the CDR3 reads CASRLTGGPSPLHF. The CDR3 region has the DNA TGTGCCAGCAGACTCACAGGGGGCCCTTCACCCCTCCACTTT.